The clone carrying this TCR beta chain was observed a few times. The data were obtained in a study of T cells in narcolepsy. The V gene lost 4 bases and the J gene lost 2 bases, with 8 bases spanning the gap. Germline V gives CDR1 MRHNA, CDR2 SNTAGT. The CDR3 is 13 amino acids. TCRdb's copy holds only in-frame clones and misses some; the assay was immunoSEQ multiplex PCR. Seen here are about 10,000 clones, 65% to 80% observed once, and the top ten hold approximately 24%. The source is a human donor with narcolepsy. The source material was CD45RA- memory CD8+ T cells from PBMCs. This chain joins TRBV6-4 and TRBJ1-1; D unclear. For the CDR3, the DNA is TGTGCCAGCAGTGTCGGGAGTAACACTGAAGCTTTCTTT. Amino acids: CASSVGSNTEAFF.